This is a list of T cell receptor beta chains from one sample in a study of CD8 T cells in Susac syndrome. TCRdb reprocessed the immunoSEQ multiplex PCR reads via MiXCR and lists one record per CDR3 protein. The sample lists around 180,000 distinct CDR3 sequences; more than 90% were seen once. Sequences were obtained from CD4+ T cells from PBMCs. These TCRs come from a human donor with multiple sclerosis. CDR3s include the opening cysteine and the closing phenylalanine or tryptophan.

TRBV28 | CASSSGQSYEQYF
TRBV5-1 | CASSLVPTGTGGYNEQFF
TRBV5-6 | CASSPDLGDYGCTF
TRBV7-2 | CASSAGQPNQSPLHF
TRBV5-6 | CASSLTGVSNQPQHF
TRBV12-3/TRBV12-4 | CASSLAYYGYTF
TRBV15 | CATSRDVFTLLTGLQNSPLHF
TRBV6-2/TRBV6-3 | CASRGTGEPSGYF
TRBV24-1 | CATSPGTGNTGELFF
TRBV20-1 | CSAFDPGQGAGELFF
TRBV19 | CASSPIESGANVLTF
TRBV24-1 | CATSGPYYRDGAFF
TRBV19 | CASSTQGAVAQHF
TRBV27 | CASRGSGTYNEQFF
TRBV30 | CALRTGGNQPQHF
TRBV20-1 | CSTRGALSF
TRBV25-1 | CATGLAGVSYEQYF
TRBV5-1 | CASTDLGRGSSYNEQFF
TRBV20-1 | CSARQGRTQETQYF
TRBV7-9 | CASSLVAGVGEQYF
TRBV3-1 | CASSQARDAHNEQFF
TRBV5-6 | CASSWTGEDGYTF
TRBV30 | CASGLAFF
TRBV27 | CASSLSPPESPLHF
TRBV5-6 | CASSLVEGVAEAFF
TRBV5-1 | CASSLVLGESNEQFF
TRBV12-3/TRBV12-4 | CASSSIQGPLINEQFF
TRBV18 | CASSPFVVSSTNEKLFF
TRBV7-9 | CASRVGGGNEQFF
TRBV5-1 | CASSVGGQVRSPLHF
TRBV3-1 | CASSQDGQVIYGYTF
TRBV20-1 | CSARALARTYYEQYF
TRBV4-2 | CASSQGAANQPQHF
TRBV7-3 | CASSLAGGYQETQYF
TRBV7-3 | CASSPTGGSYEQYF
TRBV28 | CAWGGDREETQYF
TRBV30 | CAWSVSGSEQYF